These 28 T cell receptor beta chains came from one sample sequenced in a study of post-analysis software for immune sequencing data. Study results and caveats: Patients had higher frequencies than controls of about five TRBV segments, including TRBV5-6, TRBV5-1 and TRBV20-1.

The authors incorporated unique molecular identifiers into the TCR beta cDNA libraries. MiXCR, applied by TCRdb to the PCR reads, yields one record per CDR3 protein. Of more than 450,000 distinct CDR3 sequences in the sample, approximately 31% were seen once. These receptors' targets are unknown. The specimen was blood. These receptors were obtained from a girl aged 2-17 years with multiple sclerosis.

The chain has TRBV15 and TRBJ1-6; D might be TRBD1 (5 bases). The V end was cut by 4 bases, the J end by 7 bases, with 14 bases between. Germline values: CDR1 LNHNV, CDR2 YYDKDF (reference sequence). The CDR3 totals 15 residues. The CDR3 protein is CATSTVGQGNSPLHF. The CDR3 region has the DNA TGTGCCACCAGCACCGTGGGGCAGGGAAATTCACCCCTCCACTTT. Full variable domain (missing parts from reference TRBV15 and TRBJ1-6): DAMVIQNPRYQVTQFGKPVTLSCSQTLNHNVMYWYQQKSSQAPKLLFHYYDKDFNNEADTPDNFQSRRPNTSFCFLDIRSPGLGDTAMYLCATSTVGQGNSPLHFGNGTRLTVT.

This clonotype was counted between two and nine times. The chain uses TRBV6-6 and TRBJ2-4; 9 bases align to TRBD2. Trimming removed 5 bases from V and 3 bases from J; junction bases left unmatched: 8. CDR3 size: 16 residues. Germline V gene sequence: CDR1 MNHNY, CDR2 SVGAGI (reference sequence). CDR3 in DNA: TGTGCCAGCAGTCCTCTGCGGGGGGGTCTCAAAAACATTCAGTACTTC. As protein: CASSPLRGGLKNIQYF.

This clonotype appeared a few times. Being one base from a much bigger clone, this may be a read error. The rearrangement links TRBV12-3 or TRBV12-4 to TRBJ2-4; D is possibly TRBD2 (5 bases). The J call may be incorrect, as the DNA end agrees better with TRBJ2-7. This CDR3 has 14 residues. This CDR3 is CASRGWWGDYEQYF. CDR3 DNA: TGTGCCAGCAGGGGATGGTGGGGAGACTACGAGCAGTACTTC.

The V gene is TRBV7-8, the J gene TRBJ1-2, with D possibly TRBD1 on 5 matching bases. CDR3 length: 13 amino acids. CDR1 and CDR2 from the germline V gene are SGHVS and FQNEAQ. Trimming removed 2 bases at V and 4 bases at J, with 8 bases between. The CDR3 protein is CASSLRTSYGYTF. DNA for the CDR3: TGTGCCAGCAGCTTAAGGACAAGCTATGGCTACACCTTC.

The V and J genes are TRBV9 and TRBJ2-7; perhaps TRBD2 as D (6 bases). The germline V gene has CDR1 SGDLS and CDR2 YYNGEE. V lost 0 bases and J 9 bases, leaving 16 bases between the germline ends. The CDR3 consists of 14 residues. The CDR3 here is CASSVGVRDTGQYF. The CDR3 bases are TGTGCCAGCAGCGTAGGAGTGCGGGATACGGGGCAGTACTTC. The variable domain in full, completed from reference TRBV9 and TRBJ2-7, reads DSGVTQTPKHLITATGQRVTLRCSPRSGDLSVYWYQQSLDQGLQFLIQYYNGEERAKGNILERFSAQQFPDLHSELNLSSLELGDSALYFCASSVGVRDTGQYFGPGTRLTVT.

This clonotype was seen just once. An end of the junction does not agree with germline; a read error may underlie this. V is TRBV11-3 and J is TRBJ2-2; maybe TRBD2 (5 bases). Germline loops: CDR1 SGHNT, CDR2 YENEEA. This CDR3 has 13 amino acids. CDR3 nucleotides: TGTGCCAGCAGCTTAGCCCCCACCGGGGAGCTGTTGTTT. Its translation is CASSLAPTGELLF.

This chain uses TRBV10-1 with TRBJ2-1, with D possibly matching TRBD2 (5 bases). V lost 5 bases, J lost 7 bases, and 15 bases lay in between. This CDR3 spans 14 amino acids. Germline assignment: CDR1 WNHNN and CDR2 SYGVQD (reference sequence). In DNA form, the CDR3 reads TGCGCCAGCAGTAAAAACCGAGGGAATAATGAGCAGTTCTTC. Translation: CASSKNRGNNEQFF.

This clonotype appeared a few times. This chain links TRBV5-1 with TRBJ1-6; 8 bases match TRBD1. Germline V gives CDR1 SGHRS, CDR2 YFSETQ. V dropped 4 bases and J dropped 5; count of bases not matched to a gene: 11. This CDR3 has 17 amino acids. This CDR3 is CASSQNTGTGNNSPLHF. The CDR3 region has the DNA TGCGCCAGCAGCCAAAATACCGGGACAGGAAATAATTCACCCCTCCACTTT.

This clonotype was found a few times. This chain joins TRBV20-1 and TRBJ2-5, with 9 nucleotides matching TRBD1. Germline V gives CDR1 DFQATT, CDR2 SNEGSKA (reference sequence). The CDR3 runs 15 residues. Trimming cost V 0 bases and J 9 bases; bases outside gene matches: 11. CDR3 sequence: CSARDSTGGTEAQYF. CDR3 sequence (DNA): TGCAGTGCTAGAGATTCGACAGGGGGTACGGAGGCCCAGTACTTC.

This clonotype turned up a few times. The V gene is TRBV20-1, the J gene TRBJ2-1; TRBD2 agrees at 8 bases. This CDR3 has 16 residues. The V gene end was trimmed by 6 bases and the J gene end by 5 bases; junction bases not matched to a gene: 15. Germline CDR1 and CDR2: DFQATT and SNEGSKA (reference sequence). The CDR3 sequence is CSAFLPGGRVDNEQFF. CDR3 bases: TGCAGTGCCTTTCTGCCGGGGGGGCGAGTGGACAATGAGCAGTTCTTC.

This clonotype was counted between two and nine times. The chain is built from TRBV12-3 or TRBV12-4 and TRBJ1-5, with D unclear. Trimming took 3 bases from V and 6 from J, leaving 12 bases between them. The CDR3 is made up of 14 amino acids. The CDR3, as DNA: TGTGCCAGCAGTTTGGCAGGTGTAGGTCAGCCCCAGCATTTT. Translated: CASSLAGVGQPQHF.

The chain employs TRBV7-6 and TRBJ2-1, with 10 bases matching TRBD2. With V trimmed by 5 bases and J by 0 bases, 10 bases remained unmatched. CDR1 SGHVS and CDR2 FNYEAQ come from the germline V gene. The CDR3 has 18 amino acids. The CDR3 sequence is CASSPRVAGGYSYNEQFF. CDR3 bases: TGTGCCAGCAGCCCTCGGGTAGCGGGGGGTTACTCCTACAATGAGCAGTTCTTC.

This sequence joins TRBV7-2 and TRBJ2-3; 14 nucleotides align to TRBD2. Trimming took 5 bases from V and 8 from J; bases not matched to a gene: 12. The germline CDR1 and CDR2 sequences are SGHTA and FQGNSA. The CDR3 extends over 17 amino acids. CDR3 DNA: TGTGCCAGCAGCCCACGGACTAGCGGGGGGCCGGAGGGTACGCAGTATTTT. Its protein is CASSPRTSGGPEGTQYF.

This rearrangement joins TRBV5-1 to TRBJ2-3, with D possibly TRBD1 on 5 matching bases. Germline CDR1 is SGHRS and CDR2 is YFSETQ. The ends were cut back, 4 bases at V and 4 bases at J, with 16 bases in the middle. The CDR3 runs to 15 residues. The CDR3 is CASSRAGQNPDTQYF. The CDR3 DNA sequence: TGCGCCAGCAGCCGGGCAGGACAAAACCCAGATACGCAGTATTTT.

The rearrangement uses TRBV20-1 and TRBJ2-3; 10 bases agree with TRBD2. The CDR3 has 14 residues. The germline V gene has CDR1 DFQATT and CDR2 SNEGSKA (reference sequence). Losses at the gene ends were 2 bases for V and 6 bases for J; bases not matched to a gene: 5. CDR3 nucleotides: TGCAGTGCTAGATCCCTAGCGGGGGCGGATACGCAGTATTTT. As protein: CSARSLAGADTQYF.

The chain combines TRBV28 with TRBJ1-5; the D is unclear. This CDR3 has 17 amino acids. The V gene lost 3 bases and the J gene lost 1 base, with 16 bases spanning the gap. Germline-derived CDR1 and CDR2 are MDHEN and SYDVKM. For the CDR3, the DNA is TGTGCCAGCAGTTTTATTACGCTTGCAGGCAGCAATCAGCCCCAGCATTTT. Its protein product is CASSFITLAGSNQPQHF.

This chain links TRBV27 with TRBJ2-1, with a tentative D call TRBD2 (7 bases). V gave up 2 bases and J gave up 4 bases, with 12 bases separating them. The CDR3 extends over 15 amino acids. Per germline, CDR1 MNHEY and CDR2 SMNVEV (reference sequence). The CDR3 here is CASSLRGGAYNEQFF. The CDR3 region has the DNA TGTGCCAGCAGTTTACGTGGGGGGGCTTACAATGAGCAGTTCTTC.

Remarks on this clonotype: This may stem from a read error, because a much larger clone lies one nucleotide away. The CDR3 spells CASSEDIRGTQYF. DNA for the CDR3: TGTGCCAGCAGTGAGGATATCAGGGGGACCCAGTACTTC. This chain links TRBV6-4 with TRBJ2-7, with D maybe TRBD1 (6 bases). The assigned J gene may be wrong: the sequence end matches TRBJ2-5 better. Germline V gene lookup returns CDR1 MRHNA and CDR2 SNTAGT. The CDR3 sequence is 13 residues long.

The chain combines TRBV5-1 with TRBJ2-4, with D hard to call. V gave up 0 bases and J gave up 8 bases, with 12 bases separating them. Per germline, CDR1 SGHRS and CDR2 YFSETQ. There are 14 residues in the CDR3. The chain's CDR3 is CASSLDPPADIQYF. DNA of the CDR3: TGCGCCAGCAGCTTGGATCCTCCTGCGGACATTCAGTACTTC.

The chain has TRBV9 and TRBJ2-5; D not resolved. The tail of the sequence fits TRBJ2-7 better, so the J call may be wrong. CDR1 SGDLS and CDR2 YYNGEE come from the germline V gene. This CDR3 contains 13 residues. The CDR3 spells CASSVDNDHEQYF. The CDR3 nucleotides read TGTGCCAGCAGCGTAGATAATGACCACGAGCAGTACTTC.

The J gene is TRBJ2-5, the V gene TRBV6-5; 13 bases line up with TRBD2. V shed 6 bases and J 6 bases; nucleotides not matched to a gene: 7. Germline CDR1 is MNHEY and CDR2 is SVGAGI. This CDR3 has 15 amino acids. The CDR3 loop is CASRDRLAGGQTQYF. CDR3 sequence (DNA): TGTGCCAGCAGAGACCGACTAGCGGGGGGCCAGACCCAGTACTTC.

This clonotype was seen a few times. The chain couples TRBV20-1 to TRBJ2-3; D possibly uses TRBD1 or TRBD2 (5 bases each). This CDR3 spans 14 amino acids. Between the trimmed V and J ends, which lost 5 bases and 6 bases, there was a span of 18 bases. The germline V gene has CDR1 DFQATT and CDR2 SNEGSKA (reference sequence). CDR3 residues: CSAEPGTIEDTQYF. The CDR3 DNA follows: TGCAGTGCTGAACCCGGGACCATAGAGGATACGCAGTATTTT.

The rearrangement joins TRBV5-1 to TRBJ1-2, with D unclear. Trimming shortened V by 2 bases and J by 6 bases, and 14 bases separated the two germline ends. CDR1 and CDR2 (germline): SGHRS, YFSETQ. This CDR3 spans 14 amino acids. The CDR3 coding sequence is TGCGCCAGCAGCTTTAACTGGGGAAACGATGGCTACACCTTC. This gives the protein CASSFNWGNDGYTF.

The table lists this clonotype with a count of one. This chain joins TRBV2 and TRBJ2-3, with 11 bases fitting TRBD2. Germline V gene lookup returns CDR1 SNHLY and CDR2 FYNNEI. V gave up 5 bases and J gave up 2 bases; unmatched junction bases: 6. The CDR3 consists of 16 residues. The CDR3 protein is CASSSGLAAFTDTQYF. The DNA of the CDR3 is TGTGCCAGCAGTTCGGGACTAGCGGCCTTCACAGATACGCAGTATTTT.

The chain is built from TRBV12-3 or TRBV12-4 and TRBJ2-5; 7 bases align to TRBD2. Losses at the gene ends were 2 bases for V and 0 bases for J; bases not matched to a gene: 6. The CDR3 consists of 16 residues. The chain's CDR3 is CASSLRLAENQETQYF. CDR3 coding DNA: TGTGCCAGCAGTTTACGTCTAGCGGAGAACCAAGAGACCCAGTACTTC.

This rearrangement joins TRBV29-1 to TRBJ1-2, with D perhaps matching TRBD1 (6 bases). The CDR3 loop spans 12 amino acids. Trimming cost V 6 bases and J 0 bases, with 8 bases left between them. CDR1 SQVTM and CDR2 ANQGSEA come from the germline V gene. CDR3 region: CSVDSTNYGYTF. The CDR3 coding sequence is TGCAGCGTGGACAGCACTAACTATGGCTACACCTTC. Combining the CDR3 with reference TRBV29-1 and TRBJ1-2 gives the whole variable domain SAVISQKPSRDICQRGTSLTIQCQVDSQVTMMFWYRQQPGQSLTLIATANQGSEATYESGFVIDKFPISRPNLTFSTLTVSNMSPEDSSIYLCSVDSTNYGYTFGSGTRLTVV.

The sample holds a few counts of this clonotype. The chain couples TRBV7-8 to TRBJ2-3; D uncertain. The CDR3 covers 12 residues. Trimming took 0 bases from V and 8 from J, leaving 6 bases between them. CDR1 and CDR2 from the germline V gene are SGHVS and FQNEAQ. The CDR3 DNA reads TGTGCCAGCAGCTTAGCGCGTGGTACGCAGTATTTT. It codes for CASSLARGTQYF.

This clonotype was picked up a small number of times. This chain's CDR3 is CASSGPADREYNEQFF. The CDR3 nucleotides are TGTGCCAGCAGCGGACCGGCGGACAGGGAATACAATGAGCAGTTCTTC. This sequence joins TRBV5-6 and TRBJ2-1; 8 nucleotides agree with TRBD1. The CDR3 loop spans 16 amino acids. After removal of 4 bases from V and 4 bases from J, the junction contained 10 bases not matched to a gene. Germline CDR1 and CDR2: SGHDT and YYEEEE.